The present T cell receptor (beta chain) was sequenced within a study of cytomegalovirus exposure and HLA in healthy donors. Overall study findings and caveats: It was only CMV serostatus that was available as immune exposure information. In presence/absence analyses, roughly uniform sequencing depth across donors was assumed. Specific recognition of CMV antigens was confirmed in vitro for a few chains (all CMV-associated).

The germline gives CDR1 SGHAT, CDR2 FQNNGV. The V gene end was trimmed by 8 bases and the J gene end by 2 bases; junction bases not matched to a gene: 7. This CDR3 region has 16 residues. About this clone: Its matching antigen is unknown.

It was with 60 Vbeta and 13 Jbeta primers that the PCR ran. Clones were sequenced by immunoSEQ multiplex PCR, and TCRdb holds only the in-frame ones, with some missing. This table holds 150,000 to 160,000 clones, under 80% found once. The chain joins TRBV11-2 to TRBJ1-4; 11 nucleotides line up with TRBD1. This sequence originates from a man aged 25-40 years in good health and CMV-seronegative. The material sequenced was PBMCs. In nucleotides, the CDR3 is TGTGCCAGCCTCTGGACAGGGGGCTTGACTAATGAAAAACTGTTTTTT. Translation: CASLWTGGLTNEKLFF.